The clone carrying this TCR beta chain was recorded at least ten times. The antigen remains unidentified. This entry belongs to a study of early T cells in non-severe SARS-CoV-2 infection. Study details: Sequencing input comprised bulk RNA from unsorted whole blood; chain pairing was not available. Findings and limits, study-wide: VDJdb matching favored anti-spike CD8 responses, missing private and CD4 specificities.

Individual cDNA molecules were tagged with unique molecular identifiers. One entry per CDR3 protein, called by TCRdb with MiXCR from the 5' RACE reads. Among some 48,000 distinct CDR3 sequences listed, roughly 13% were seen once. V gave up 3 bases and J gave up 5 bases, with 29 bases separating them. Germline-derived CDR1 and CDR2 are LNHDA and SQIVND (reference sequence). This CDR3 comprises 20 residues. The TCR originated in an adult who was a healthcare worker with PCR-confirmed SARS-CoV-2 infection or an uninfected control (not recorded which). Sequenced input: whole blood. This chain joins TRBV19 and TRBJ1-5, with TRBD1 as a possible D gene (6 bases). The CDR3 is CASSIYLWSGAGNRDQPQHF. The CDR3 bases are TGTGCCAGTAGTATTTACTTATGGTCAGGGGCTGGAAATCGGGATCAGCCCCAGCATTTT.